Each of the 23 T cell receptor beta chains below was sequenced from the same sample in a study of cytomegalovirus exposure and HLA in healthy donors (dated by TCRdb to 2016 to 2017). Libraries came from the immunoSEQ multiplex PCR assay. A mixture of 60 forward primers for TCR Vbeta segments and 13 reverse primers for TCR Jbeta segments was used in the multiplex PCR. TCRdb retrieved this table from immuneACCESS and kept in-frame rearrangements only. Not all clones are present; in checked studies, unresolved V genes account for under half, and no reason is known for the remainder. The sample table records around 100,000 clones; 70% to 85% of these occur just once. The ten largest clones take up 2.5% to 3.5% of the sample. Sequences were obtained from PBMCs. These receptors came from a middle-aged woman in good health and CMV-seronegative.

The chain is built from TRBV27 and TRBJ2-7; 8 positions agree with TRBD2. Losses at the gene ends were 4 bases for V and 4 bases for J; bases not matched to a gene: 9. There are 15 residues in the CDR3. Germline V gives CDR1 MNHEY, CDR2 SMNVEV (reference sequence). The CDR3 reads CASSSASAGAYEQYF. Here the CDR3 DNA reads TGTGCCAGCAGTTCCGCCTCAGCGGGAGCTTACGAGCAGTACTTC.

This chain connects TRBV5-1 to TRBJ2-5, with 9 bases identical to TRBD1. CDR3 size: 14 residues. Unmatched junction bases numbered 4, after V lost 4 bases and J lost 3 bases. CDR1 is SGHRS and CDR2 is YFSETQ in the germline V gene. The chain's CDR3 is CASSIQGAEETQYF. The CDR3 region has the DNA TGCGCCAGCAGCATACAGGGGGCTGAAGAGACCCAGTACTTC.

CDR3 sequence (DNA): TGTGCCAGCAGTTTATCTGGGACAGCCCATTTCTCTGGGGCCAACGTCCTGACTTTC. This gives the protein CASSLSGTAHFSGANVLTF. The chain links TRBV28 to TRBJ2-6; TRBD1 aligns across 7 bases. Germline assignment: CDR1 MDHEN and CDR2 SYDVKM. J gave up 0 bases and V 1 base, and 9 bases lay outside the gene matches. The CDR3 has 19 residues.

The V gene is TRBV28, the J gene TRBJ2-7; tentative D call: TRBD1 (6 bases). This CDR3 has 14 residues. Germline V lookup: CDR1 MDHEN, CDR2 SYDVKM. V lost 7 bases, J lost 10 bases, and 23 bases lay in between. CDR3 region: CASTLSGGQSDQYF. CDR3 nucleotides: TGTGCCAGCACCCTGTCCGGTGGACAGTCGGATCAGTACTTC.

This clone was recorded a few times. The gene calls are TRBV11-2 and TRBJ2-4, with 13 bases fitting TRBD2. Germline CDR1 reads SGHAT; CDR2 reads FQNNGV. The CDR3 runs 17 residues. Trimming removed 2 bases from V and 9 bases from J; junction bases left unmatched: 10. The CDR3 loop is CASSLWTSGGRGGIQYF. In DNA form, the CDR3 reads TGTGCCAGCAGCTTATGGACTAGCGGGGGCCGGGGGGGCATTCAGTACTTC.

This clone has only one observation. The chain couples TRBV6-5 to TRBJ1-6; D gene unclear. Germline V gene data show CDR1 as MNHEY and CDR2 as SVGAGI. The V end was cut by 8 bases, the J end by 4 bases, with 9 bases between. The CDR3 totals 13 residues. CDR3 bases: TGTGCCAGCCAGGTTGATTATAATTCACCCCTCCACTTT. Protein sequence: CASQVDYNSPLHF.

This clone turned up a few times. The chain carries TRBV19 and TRBJ1-4; D possibly corresponds to TRBD1 (6 bases). The CDR3 contains 16 residues. V was cut by 5 bases and J by 4 bases, with 17 bases left in between. CDR1 is LNHDA and CDR2 is SQIVND in the germline V gene (reference sequence). For the CDR3, the DNA is TGTGCCAGTAGTTCCCACGGACAGCCACTTAATGAAAAACTGTTTTTT. Its translation is CASSSHGQPLNEKLFF.

The chain links TRBV6-5 to TRBJ1-2; the D is unclear. Germline V gene data show CDR1 as MNHEY and CDR2 as SVGAGI. Trimming stripped 3 bases from V and 0 bases from J, with 11 bases between. The CDR3 is 15 amino acids. The CDR3 bases are TGTGCCAGCAGTTATACCACGGGTTCTAACTATGGCTACACCTTC. Protein sequence: CASSYTTGSNYGYTF.

V usage is TRBV10-3 and J usage is TRBJ2-1; 8 bases match TRBD2. There are 16 residues in the CDR3. V gave up 2 bases and J gave up 3 bases; unmatched junction bases: 6. Germline-derived CDR1 and CDR2 are ENHRY and SYGVKD. CDR3 nucleotide sequence: TGTGCCATCAGTGAGGGACTAGCCATTTACTACAATGAGCAGTTCTTC. It translates to CAISEGLAIYYNEQFF.

The V gene is TRBV7-2, the J gene TRBJ1-3, with unresolved D. This CDR3 is 15 amino acids long. Germline V lookup: CDR1 SGHTA, CDR2 FQGNSA. The germline V and J ends were trimmed by 6 bases and 0 bases, with 12 bases remaining between them. DNA for the CDR3: TGTGCCAGCAGTGAGAGTCGGTTCTCTGGAAACACCATATATTTT. Translated, it gives CASSESRFSGNTIYF.

The chain employs TRBV7-9 and TRBJ1-1; D gene unclear. Germline values: CDR1 SEHNR, CDR2 FQNEAQ (reference sequence). The CDR3 consists of 13 residues. The germline V and J ends were trimmed by 5 bases and 3 bases, with 10 bases remaining between them. CDR3 in amino acids: CASSLGEYTEAFF. The CDR3 region has the DNA TGTGCCAGCAGCCTCGGGGAGTACACTGAAGCTTTCTTT.

This clone showed up just a few times. The DNA of the CDR3 is TGTGCCAGTAGTATTTTAACATATCATACCGGGGAGCTGTTTTTT. Amino acids: CASSILTYHTGELFF. The chain employs TRBV19 and TRBJ2-2; D not certain. The CDR3 sequence is 15 residues long. V lost 3 bases and J lost 5, with 13 bases in between. The V gene's germline CDR1 is LNHDA and CDR2 SQIVND (reference sequence).

This sequence joins TRBV27 and TRBJ2-5, with D possibly being TRBD2 (5 bases). Near its end, the DNA agrees better with TRBJ2-7, so the J call may be wrong. CDR1 and CDR2 from the germline V gene are MNHEY and SMNVEV (reference sequence). The length of the CDR3 is 16 residues. CDR3 in amino acids: CASSLSWTDTEYEQYF. The CDR3 region has the DNA TGTGCCAGCAGTTTATCGTGGACTGATACGGAGTACGAGCAGTACTTC.

The rearrangement links TRBV19 to TRBJ1-2; 7 bases are shared with TRBD1. The CDR3 consists of 14 residues. CDR1 is LNHDA, CDR2 SQIVND, per germline (reference sequence). V gave up 5 bases and J gave up 0 bases; unmatched junction bases: 3. The CDR3 DNA follows: TGTGCCAGTAGTTCCGGGACAGCTAACTATGGCTACACCTTC. Translated: CASSSGTANYGYTF.

The genes are TRBV2 and TRBJ1-5, with unresolved D. Germline V CDR1 and CDR2: SNHLY, FYNNEI. V dropped 3 bases and J dropped 6 bases, with 9 bases sitting between them. This CDR3 contains 13 residues. CDR3 protein: CASSDTRGQPQHF. CDR3 DNA: TGTGCCAGCAGTGATACGCGAGGTCAGCCCCAGCATTTT.

Worth noting for this clone: The sample contains more than one DNA sequence encoding this CDR3. The chain recombines TRBV7-2 with TRBJ1-1, with TRBD1 identical over 7 bases. The CDR3 covers 14 residues. Looked up from germline, CDR1 is SGHTA and CDR2 is FQGNSA. The J segment lost 1 base and the V segment lost 3 bases, leaving 2 bases of the junction unmatched. Written as DNA, the CDR3 is TGTGCCAGCAGCTTCGGACAGGCGAACACTGAAGCTTTCTTT. This translates into CASSFGQANTEAFF.

J is TRBJ2-7 and V is TRBV27; D uncertain. There are 15 residues in the CDR3. Trimming removed 2 bases at V and 6 bases at J, with 17 bases between. From germline, CDR1 is MNHEY and CDR2 SMNVEV (reference sequence). As DNA, the CDR3 is TGTGCCAGCAGTTTAAGGAGCCCCCCGCCGGTCGAGCAGTACTTC. Its protein is CASSLRSPPPVEQYF.

The chain has TRBV7-2 and TRBJ1-5, with D tentatively TRBD1 (5 bases). Trimming pared 1 base from V and 6 bases from J, leaving 13 bases between. The length of the CDR3 is 15 residues. Germline assignment: CDR1 SGHTA and CDR2 FQGNSA. The CDR3 is CASSLGGGARQPQHF. Here the CDR3 DNA reads TGTGCCAGCAGCTTAGGTGGCGGGGCGCGTCAGCCCCAGCATTTT.

This clone was counted a single time. The chain couples TRBV6-5 to TRBJ2-7, with D possibly matching TRBD1 (6 bases). The CDR3 is 14 residues long. Germline V CDR1 and CDR2: MNHEY, SVGAGI. V was shortened by 6 bases and J by 0 bases, with 12 bases between the two germline ends. CDR3 nucleotide sequence: TGTGCCAGCAGGTATACAGGGAGCTCCTACGAGCAGTACTTC. As protein: CASRYTGSSYEQYF.

This chain links TRBV4-2 with TRBJ2-2; 10 nucleotides match TRBD2. The germline CDR1 and CDR2 sequences are LGHNA and YNFKEQ. This CDR3 is built from 20 residues. The V and J ends lost 0 bases and 0 bases, in that order; junction bases with no gene match: 10. CDR3 region: CASSQDSGLAGDPNTGELFF. The CDR3 DNA reads TGTGCCAGCAGCCAAGATAGCGGTCTAGCGGGGGACCCGAACACCGGGGAGCTGTTTTTT.

This clone appeared a few times. The chain couples TRBV5-6 to TRBJ2-5, with D possibly TRBD1 on 6 matching bases. Per germline, CDR1 SGHDT and CDR2 YYEEEE. V lost 2 bases and J lost 2, with 7 bases in between. The CDR3 has 13 residues. DNA of the CDR3: TGTGCCAGCAGCTTTACAGGGCAAGAGACCCAGTACTTC. Protein: CASSFTGQETQYF.

This sequence joins TRBV6-6 and TRBJ2-7; D gene ambiguous. V was cut by 6 bases and J by 3 bases, with 15 bases left in between. The CDR3 covers 14 residues. The V gene's germline CDR1 is MNHNY and CDR2 SVGAGI (reference sequence). In nucleotides, the CDR3 is TGTGCCAGCAGCCGAGGATTTGGCGTCTACGAGCAGTACTTC. It encodes CASSRGFGVYEQYF.

J is TRBJ2-7 and V is TRBV2; perhaps TRBD2 as D (5 bases). Trimming stripped 6 bases from V and 2 bases from J, with 11 bases between. Germline values: CDR1 SNHLY, CDR2 FYNNEI. The CDR3 consists of 13 residues. The CDR3 spells CASRRSGTYEQYF. The CDR3 DNA is TGTGCCAGCAGGAGGTCGGGGACCTACGAGCAGTACTTC.